A single sample is the source of the 31 T cell receptor beta chains below, sequenced in a study of CD8 T cells in ankylosing spondylitis. In TCRdb, the 5' RACE reads were re-called with MiXCR into one record per CDR3 protein. The sample has 150,000 to 200,000 distinct CDR3 sequences; approximately 10% are singletons. The sample consisted of blood, either unsorted or a sorted T cell fraction (not recorded which). These receptors were collected from a male donor with ankylosing spondylitis or in good health (not recorded which).

This clonotype has a handful of counts. The chain has TRBV5-1 and TRBJ1-5; 11 nucleotides line up with TRBD1. This CDR3 spans 15 amino acids. Germline-derived CDR1 and CDR2 are SGHRS and YFSETQ. Trimming at V came to 3 bases and at J to 1 base, leaving 0 bases not matched to a gene. CDR3 DNA sequence: TGCGCCAGCAGCTGGACAGGGGGCAGCAATCAGCCCCAGCATTTT. It yields the protein CASSWTGGSNQPQHF.

This clonotype was seen more than once but under ten times. Here the CDR3 DNA reads TGTGCCAGCAGCTTAGATATGGCGCGAGATACGCAGTATTTT. Translation: CASSLDMARDTQYF. V usage is TRBV11-3 and J usage is TRBJ2-3; unclear D gene. V dropped 0 bases and J dropped 5 bases, with 9 bases sitting between them. The germline gives CDR1 SGHNT, CDR2 YENEEA. There are 14 residues in the CDR3.

The CDR3, as DNA: TGTGCCAGCAGTGAAGCGGGACTGAAGATTGTCGGACTAGCCTACGAGCAGTACTTC. It is translated as CASSEAGLKIVGLAYEQYF. The chain joins TRBV6-1 to TRBJ2-7; 7 bases agree with TRBD2. Unmatched junction bases numbered 16, after V lost 0 bases and J lost 2 bases. CDR1 MNHNS and CDR2 SASEGT come from the germline V gene. This CDR3 is 19 amino acids long.

V and J are TRBV7-2 and TRBJ2-5; TRBD2 might be the D (7 bases). Trimming took off 1 base at V and 5 bases at J, with 11 bases between the two ends. The germline gives CDR1 SGHTA, CDR2 FQGNSA. The CDR3 totals 14 residues. CDR3 DNA: TGTGCCAGCAGCTTAGGGGGGGGCCTGGAGACCCAGTACTTC. Protein product: CASSLGGGLETQYF. The whole variable domain, remainder taken from reference TRBV7-2 and TRBJ2-5, is GAGVSQSPSNKVTEKGKDVELRCDPISGHTALYWYRQSLGQGLEFLIYFQGNSAPDKSGLPSDRFSAERTGGSVSTLTIQRTQQEDSAVYLCASSLGGGLETQYFGPGTRLLVL.

This clonotype was seen many times. The DNA of the CDR3 is TGTGCCAGCCTCCCCGACAGGGGTCAGGTCGGTGGTGGCTACACCTTC. This translates into CASLPDRGQVGGGYTF. The J gene is TRBJ1-2, the V gene TRBV6-1; 8 bases match TRBD1. The ends lost 8 bases at V and 7 bases at J; junction bases unmatched: 18. Germline CDR1 MNHNS, CDR2 SASEGT. This CDR3 comprises 16 residues.

This clonotype was detected many times. The rearrangement links TRBV20-1 to TRBJ1-3; possibly TRBD1 for D (5 bases). CDR3 length: 13 residues. The V end lost 3 bases, the J end lost 0 bases, and 6 bases lay between the germline ends. The germline CDR1 and CDR2 sequences are DFQATT and SNEGSKA (reference sequence). CDR3 amino acids: CSASQGSGNTIYF. In nucleotides, the CDR3 is TGCAGTGCTAGTCAGGGCTCTGGAAACACCATATATTTT.

This clonotype was detected only a few times. This sequence joins TRBV7-9 and TRBJ2-1, with 7 bases that match TRBD2. Germline CDR1 SEHNR, CDR2 FQNEAQ (reference sequence). The length of the CDR3 is 14 residues. V shed 4 bases, J shed 6 bases, and the junction held 6 bases outside the gene matches. The CDR3 DNA reads TGTGCCAGCAGCTGGGGGGGGGGAGTCAATGAGCAGTTCTTC. Amino acid sequence: CASSWGGGVNEQFF.

This clonotype came up a few times. The J gene is TRBJ2-3, the V gene TRBV7-7, with 12 bases fitting TRBD2. The CDR3 covers 16 residues. V lost 5 bases and J lost 0; bases outside the gene matches: 3. Germline values: CDR1 SSHAT, CDR2 FNYEAQ (reference sequence). The CDR3 spells CASSLGLAGSTDTQYF. DNA of the CDR3: TGTGCCAGCAGCCTCGGACTAGCGGGAAGCACAGATACGCAGTATTTT.

J is TRBJ2-1 and V is TRBV7-9, with TRBD1 identical over 11 bases. V dropped 5 bases and J dropped 9; count of bases not matched to a gene: 9. Germline V gene sequence: CDR1 SEHNR, CDR2 FQNEAQ (reference sequence). The CDR3 spans 15 residues. CDR3 DNA: TGTGCCAGCAGCCCACAGGACAGGGGGCAGCGTGAGCAGTTCTTC. It codes for CASSPQDRGQREQFF.

This clonotype was seen ten or more times. CDR3 nucleotides: TGTGCCAGCAGTCCGCGGGGTTATGAAAAACTGTTTTTT. As protein: CASSPRGYEKLFF. The chain combines TRBV27 with TRBJ1-4; D is ambiguous. Trimming stripped 5 bases from V and 6 bases from J, with 10 bases between. Germline values: CDR1 MNHEY, CDR2 SMNVEV (reference sequence). The CDR3 has 13 residues.

Many counts were recorded for this clonotype. This sequence joins TRBV29-1 and TRBJ2-3; TRBD2 matches at 14 bases. Looked up from germline, CDR1 is SQVTM and CDR2 is ANQGSEA. Trimming at V came to 5 bases and at J to 7 bases, leaving 5 bases not matched to a gene. The CDR3 spans 14 residues. The DNA of the CDR3 is TGCAGCGTTACGACTAGCGGGAGGGGAAATACGCAGTATTTT. Amino acid sequence: CSVTTSGRGNTQYF.

CDR3 coding DNA: TGTGCCAGCAGCGCCCGACTAGCGGGGTCCTACAATGAGCAGTTCTTC. Amino acid sequence: CASSARLAGSYNEQFF. The chain is built from TRBV7-2 and TRBJ2-1; 11 bases are a match to TRBD2. Germline trimming cut 5 bases from V and 1 base from J; bases unmatched to any gene: 4. Germline V gene lookup returns CDR1 SGHTA and CDR2 FQGNSA. CDR3 length: 16 amino acids. The whole variable domain, filled in from reference TRBV7-2 and TRBJ2-1, reads GAGVSQSPSNKVTEKGKDVELRCDPISGHTALYWYRQSLGQGLEFLIYFQGNSAPDKSGLPSDRFSAERTGGSVSTLTIQRTQQEDSAVYLCASSARLAGSYNEQFFGPGTRLTVL.

This clonotype showed up many times. The chain uses TRBV29-1 and TRBJ2-6; unclear D gene. The V and J ends lost 5 bases and 0 bases respectively, with 8 bases between them. The CDR3 spans 14 residues. CDR1 and CDR2 from the germline V gene are SQVTM and ANQGSEA. CDR3 protein: CSVPRISGANVLTF. As DNA, the CDR3 is TGCAGCGTTCCGAGAATCTCTGGGGCCAACGTCCTGACTTTC.

This clonotype has ten or more counts. The chain links TRBV2 to TRBJ2-1, with D perhaps matching TRBD1 or TRBD2 (5 bases each). The CDR3 spans 15 residues. Trimming removed 5 bases from V and 0 bases from J, with 11 bases in between. Germline V lookup: CDR1 SNHLY, CDR2 FYNNEI. In DNA form, the CDR3 reads TGTGCCAGCAGTCGGGGCATTCTCTCCTACAATGAGCAGTTCTTC. Protein sequence: CASSRGILSYNEQFF.

A few counts support this clonotype. The chain recombines TRBV6-5 with TRBJ1-5, with no clear D. Trimming shortened V by 0 bases and J by 3 bases, and 9 bases separated the two germline ends. The CDR3 is made up of 15 amino acids. Germline V gene data show CDR1 as MNHEY and CDR2 as SVGAGI. As DNA, the CDR3 is TGTGCCAGCAGTTACTCGGGCGTGGCCAATCAGCCCCAGCATTTT. Its protein product is CASSYSGVANQPQHF.

This clonotype was seen a handful of times. The chain combines TRBV2 with TRBJ2-3; 10 bases agree with TRBD1. Germline loops: CDR1 SNHLY, CDR2 FYNNEI. CDR3 size: 13 residues. J was trimmed by 6 bases and V by 9 bases; bases with no gene match: 6. The CDR3 loop is CASRDRGQDTQYF. CDR3 nucleotides: TGTGCCAGTCGGGACAGGGGACAGGATACGCAGTATTTT.

This clonotype was seen repeatedly, ten times or more. The V and J genes are TRBV28 and TRBJ2-3, with D maybe TRBD1 (6 bases). This CDR3 is built from 14 residues. Germline CDR1 and CDR2: MDHEN and SYDVKM. V lost 7 bases to trimming and J lost 0 bases, with 11 bases between them. CDR3 DNA sequence: TGTGCCAGCATGGAGACAGGTAGCACAGATACGCAGTATTTT. It encodes CASMETGSTDTQYF.

This clonotype was seen many times. The rearrangement joins TRBV12-3 or TRBV12-4 to TRBJ2-7; TRBD1 is a possible D gene (6 bases). The CDR3 is 13 amino acids. Trimming cost V 7 bases and J 2 bases, with 12 bases left between them. The CDR3 DNA reads TGTGCCAGCACCCGCCGGGACACCTACGAGCAGTACTTC. It translates to CASTRRDTYEQYF.

In its sample, this clonotype was seen a few times. The chain is built from TRBV6-5 and TRBJ1-6; D unclear. V dropped 0 bases and J dropped 6 bases, with 9 bases sitting between them. This CDR3 spans 15 amino acids. Germline CDR1 reads MNHEY; CDR2 reads SVGAGI. CDR3 in amino acids: CASSYSGSFNSPLHF. The CDR3 nucleotides read TGTGCCAGCAGTTACTCAGGGTCTTTTAATTCACCCCTCCACTTT.

This clonotype occurred a few times. The chain combines TRBV7-2 with TRBJ2-1, with D hard to call. Trimming removed 5 bases from V and 0 bases from J, with 8 bases in between. The CDR3 length is 14 residues. Germline-derived CDR1 and CDR2 are SGHTA and FQGNSA. The CDR3 coding sequence is TGTGCCAGCAGCCAGGATAGCTCCTACAATGAGCAGTTCTTC. It encodes CASSQDSSYNEQFF.

The chain links TRBV5-1 to TRBJ2-6, with no clear D. From germline, CDR1 is SGHRS and CDR2 YFSETQ. V dropped 1 base and J dropped 0 bases, with 5 bases sitting between them. The CDR3 is made up of 15 amino acids. CDR3 nucleotide sequence: TGCGCCAGCAGCTTGTCAGTCTCTGGGGCCAACGTCCTGACTTTC. This encodes CASSLSVSGANVLTF.

This clonotype was picked up many times. The chain recombines TRBV5-1 with TRBJ2-7; the D is unclear. Germline V CDR1 and CDR2: SGHRS, YFSETQ. V was shortened by 4 bases and J by 3 bases, with 17 bases between the two germline ends. CDR3 length equals 15 residues. The DNA of the CDR3 is TGCGCCAGCAGCGTTGATCACAGCCAAAGCTACGAGCAGTACTTC. It codes for CASSVDHSQSYEQYF.

To note about this clonotype: A read error is possible here, since a much larger clone lies one base away. The rearrangement joins TRBV10-3 to TRBJ2-2; a possible D gene is TRBD2 (5 bases). Germline V lookup: CDR1 ENHRY, CDR2 SYGVKD. CDR3 size: 17 residues. The CDR3 is CVISELVRTGNTGELFF. CDR3 nucleotide sequence: TGTGTCATCAGTGAACTGGTTAGGACTGGGAACACCGGGGAGCTGTTTTTT.

Many counts were recorded for this clonotype. This chain connects TRBV7-6 to TRBJ2-3, with D possibly matching TRBD1 (6 bases). Trimming left V 0 bases short and J 1 base short, with 14 bases between. The CDR3 has 17 amino acids. From germline, CDR1 is SGHVS and CDR2 FNYEAQ. CDR3 sequence: CASSLAPTRQGTDTQYF. CDR3 nucleotide sequence: TGTGCCAGCAGCTTAGCCCCAACCCGACAGGGCACAGATACGCAGTATTTT.

This clonotype was detected ten times or more. This sequence joins TRBV7-2 and TRBJ2-3; possible D gene TRBD2, 6 bases. CDR3 length: 13 residues. Germline V gene data show CDR1 as SGHTA and CDR2 as FQGNSA. With 5 bases removed from V and 2 bases from J, the gap between germline ends came to 8 bases. The CDR3 loop reads CASSRGNTDTQYF. CDR3 coding DNA: TGTGCCAGCAGCCGGGGGAACACAGATACGCAGTATTTT.

The rearrangement uses TRBV20-1 and TRBJ2-5, with a tentative D call TRBD2 (6 bases). Trimming took off 5 bases at V and 1 base at J, with 14 bases between the two ends. The germline CDR1 and CDR2 sequences are DFQATT and SNEGSKA (reference sequence). This CDR3 comprises 14 residues. Written as DNA, the CDR3 is TGCAGTGCTCTGCCTATAGCGGTCCAAGAGACCCAGTACTTC. It encodes CSALPIAVQETQYF.

In this sample, this clonotype turned up a few times. The genes are TRBV20-1 and TRBJ2-3, with 8 bases lining up with TRBD1. Trimming removed 3 bases from V and 3 bases from J; junction bases left unmatched: 5. The CDR3 consists of 14 residues. Looked up from germline, CDR1 is DFQATT and CDR2 is SNEGSKA (reference sequence). CDR3 sequence (DNA): TGCAGTGCTAGCGCAGGGGGCGCGACAGATACGCAGTATTTT. Translation: CSASAGGATDTQYF.

The V call is TRBV7-6, the J call TRBJ2-2; D perhaps matches TRBD1 (6 bases). Trimming stripped 1 base from V and 1 base from J, with 10 bases between. This CDR3 has 16 amino acids. The germline gives CDR1 SGHVS, CDR2 FNYEAQ. The CDR3 loop is CASSLVSQGNTGELFF. For the CDR3, the DNA is TGTGCCAGCAGCTTAGTCTCACAGGGGAACACCGGGGAGCTGTTTTTT.

The V gene is TRBV5-5, the J gene TRBJ2-3, with D unclear. The CDR3 runs 16 residues. Trimming cost V 5 bases and J 0 bases, with 16 bases left between them. CDR1 and CDR2 from the germline V gene are SGHKS and YYEKEE (reference sequence). The CDR3 reads CASRLWDISSTDTQYF. The CDR3 DNA sequence: TGTGCCAGCAGATTGTGGGATATTTCTAGCACAGATACGCAGTATTTT.

This clonotype was counted between two and nine times. The gene calls are TRBV7-9 and TRBJ2-5; TRBD1 matches at 7 bases. Germline CDR1 is SEHNR and CDR2 is FQNEAQ (reference sequence). After removal of 5 bases from V and 5 bases from J, the junction contained 8 bases not matched to a gene. The CDR3 runs to 14 residues. DNA of the CDR3: TGTGCCAGCAGCCATAAGGGGGCGCGGGAGACCCAGTACTTC. Translating gives CASSHKGARETQYF.

This rearrangement joins TRBV11-2 to TRBJ2-3; 8 bases match TRBD1. Trimming took 4 bases from V and 6 from J; bases not matched to a gene: 6. The CDR3 consists of 14 residues. Per germline, CDR1 SGHAT and CDR2 FQNNGV. The DNA for the CDR3 is TGTGCCAGCAGCTCGGACAGGGCGTGGGATACGCAGTATTTT. Its translation: CASSSDRAWDTQYF.